This T cell receptor (beta chain) was retrieved from a study of molecular identifiers for immune sequencing clone quantification. Whole-study context: Four portions were sequenced after RNA from roughly 18,000 or 92,000 naive CD8 cells was split five ways in replicates. General study findings and limits: Clonotypes topping 20 RNA copies carried over 99% of effector molecules but under 1% of naive ones. Roughly 1 million naive cells reportedly did not prevent detection of spiked Jurkat TCR RNA from one cell.

This clonotype was counted ten times or more. Its antigen is currently unknown. TCR libraries were built in bulk with a published protocol and specific TCR primers. TCRdb reprocessed the PCR reads with MiXCR, giving one entry per CDR3 protein. The sample has about 320,000 distinct CDR3 sequences; 20% to 25% are singletons. The CDR3 runs 13 residues. CDR1 and CDR2 (germline): MNHEY, SVGAGI. Trimming took 0 bases from V and 4 from J, leaving 7 bases between them. The sample taken for sequencing was naive CD8+ T cells from blood, with Jurkat cell RNA spiked in. Subset noted: FACS-sorted CD8+CD4-CCR7+CD45RA+ naive T cells. This receptor was obtained from a human donor in good health. Some libraries in this study had Jurkat cell RNA spiked in. The rearrangement uses TRBV6-5 and TRBJ2-7; TRBD1 is a possible D gene (5 bases). The DNA for the CDR3 is TGTGCCAGCAGTTACTCGAAGGGGTACGAGCAGTACTTC. This gives the protein CASSYSKGYEQYF.